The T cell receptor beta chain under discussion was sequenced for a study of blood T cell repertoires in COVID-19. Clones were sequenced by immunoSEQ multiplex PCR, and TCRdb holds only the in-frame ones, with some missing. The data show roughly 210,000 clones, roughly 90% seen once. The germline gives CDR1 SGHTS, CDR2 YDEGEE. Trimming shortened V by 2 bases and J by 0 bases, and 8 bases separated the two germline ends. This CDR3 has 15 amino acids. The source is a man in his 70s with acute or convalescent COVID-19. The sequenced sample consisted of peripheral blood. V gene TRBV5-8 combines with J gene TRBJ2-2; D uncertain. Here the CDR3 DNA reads TGTGCCAGCAGCTTTGGCCTCACGAACACCGGGGAGCTGTTTTTT. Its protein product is CASSFGLTNTGELFF.